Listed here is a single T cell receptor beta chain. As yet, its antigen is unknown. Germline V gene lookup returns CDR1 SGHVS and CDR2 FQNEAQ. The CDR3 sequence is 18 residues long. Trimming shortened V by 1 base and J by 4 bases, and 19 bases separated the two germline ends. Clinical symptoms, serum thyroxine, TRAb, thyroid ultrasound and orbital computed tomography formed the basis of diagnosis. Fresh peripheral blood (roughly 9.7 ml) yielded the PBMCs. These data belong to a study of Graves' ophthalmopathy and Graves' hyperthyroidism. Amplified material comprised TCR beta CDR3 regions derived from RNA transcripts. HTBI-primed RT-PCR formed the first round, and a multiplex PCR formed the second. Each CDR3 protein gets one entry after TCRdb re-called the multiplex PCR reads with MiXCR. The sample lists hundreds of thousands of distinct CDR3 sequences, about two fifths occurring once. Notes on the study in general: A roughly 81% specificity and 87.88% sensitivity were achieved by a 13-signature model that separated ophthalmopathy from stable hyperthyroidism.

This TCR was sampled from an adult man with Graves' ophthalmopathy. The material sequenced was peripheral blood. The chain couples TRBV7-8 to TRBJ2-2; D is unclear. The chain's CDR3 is CASSLESAATRRTGELFF. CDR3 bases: TGTGCCAGCAGCTTAGAAAGCGCGGCAACGCGGCGCACCGGGGAGCTGTTTTTT.